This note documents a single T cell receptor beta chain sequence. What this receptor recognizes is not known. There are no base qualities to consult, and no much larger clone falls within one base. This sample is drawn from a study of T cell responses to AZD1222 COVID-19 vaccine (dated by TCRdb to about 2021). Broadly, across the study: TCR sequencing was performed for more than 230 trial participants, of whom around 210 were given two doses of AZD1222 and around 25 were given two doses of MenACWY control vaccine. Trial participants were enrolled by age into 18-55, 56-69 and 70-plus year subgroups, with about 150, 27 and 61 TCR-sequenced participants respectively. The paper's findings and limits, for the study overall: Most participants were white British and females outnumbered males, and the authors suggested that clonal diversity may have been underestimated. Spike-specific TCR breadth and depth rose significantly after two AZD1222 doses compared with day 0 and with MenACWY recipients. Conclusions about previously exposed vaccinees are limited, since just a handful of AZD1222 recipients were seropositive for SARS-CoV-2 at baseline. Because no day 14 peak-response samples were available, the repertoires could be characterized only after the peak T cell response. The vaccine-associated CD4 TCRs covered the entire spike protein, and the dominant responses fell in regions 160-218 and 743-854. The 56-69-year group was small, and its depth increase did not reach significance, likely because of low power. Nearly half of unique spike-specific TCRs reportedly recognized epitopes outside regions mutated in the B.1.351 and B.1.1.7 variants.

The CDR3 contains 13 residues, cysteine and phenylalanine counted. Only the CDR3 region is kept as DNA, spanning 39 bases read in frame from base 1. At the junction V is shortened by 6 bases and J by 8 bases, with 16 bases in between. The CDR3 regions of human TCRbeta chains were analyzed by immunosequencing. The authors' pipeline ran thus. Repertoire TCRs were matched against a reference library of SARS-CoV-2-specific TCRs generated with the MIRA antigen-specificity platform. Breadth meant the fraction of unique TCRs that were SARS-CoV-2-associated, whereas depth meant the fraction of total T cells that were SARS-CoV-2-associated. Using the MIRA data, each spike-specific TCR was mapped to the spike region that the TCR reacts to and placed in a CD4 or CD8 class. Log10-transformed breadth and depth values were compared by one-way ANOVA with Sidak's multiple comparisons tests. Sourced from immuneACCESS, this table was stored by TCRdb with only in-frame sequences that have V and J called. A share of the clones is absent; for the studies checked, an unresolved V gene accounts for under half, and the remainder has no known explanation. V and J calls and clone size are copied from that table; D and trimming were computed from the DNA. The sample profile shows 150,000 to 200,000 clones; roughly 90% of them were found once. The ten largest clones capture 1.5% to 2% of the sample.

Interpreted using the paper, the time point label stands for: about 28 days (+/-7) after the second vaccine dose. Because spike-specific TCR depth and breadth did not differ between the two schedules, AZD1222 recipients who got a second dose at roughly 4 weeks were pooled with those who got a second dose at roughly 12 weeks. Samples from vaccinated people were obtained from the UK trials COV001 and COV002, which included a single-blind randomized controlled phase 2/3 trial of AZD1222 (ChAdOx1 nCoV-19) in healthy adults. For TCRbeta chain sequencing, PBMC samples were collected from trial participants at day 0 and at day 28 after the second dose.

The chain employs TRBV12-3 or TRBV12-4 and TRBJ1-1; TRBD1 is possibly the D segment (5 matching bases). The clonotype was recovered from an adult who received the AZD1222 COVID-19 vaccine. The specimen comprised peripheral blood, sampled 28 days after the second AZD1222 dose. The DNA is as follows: TGTGCCAGCAGGGGACTTGGTTCTTCGGAAGCTTTCTTT. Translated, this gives CASRGLGSSEAFF.